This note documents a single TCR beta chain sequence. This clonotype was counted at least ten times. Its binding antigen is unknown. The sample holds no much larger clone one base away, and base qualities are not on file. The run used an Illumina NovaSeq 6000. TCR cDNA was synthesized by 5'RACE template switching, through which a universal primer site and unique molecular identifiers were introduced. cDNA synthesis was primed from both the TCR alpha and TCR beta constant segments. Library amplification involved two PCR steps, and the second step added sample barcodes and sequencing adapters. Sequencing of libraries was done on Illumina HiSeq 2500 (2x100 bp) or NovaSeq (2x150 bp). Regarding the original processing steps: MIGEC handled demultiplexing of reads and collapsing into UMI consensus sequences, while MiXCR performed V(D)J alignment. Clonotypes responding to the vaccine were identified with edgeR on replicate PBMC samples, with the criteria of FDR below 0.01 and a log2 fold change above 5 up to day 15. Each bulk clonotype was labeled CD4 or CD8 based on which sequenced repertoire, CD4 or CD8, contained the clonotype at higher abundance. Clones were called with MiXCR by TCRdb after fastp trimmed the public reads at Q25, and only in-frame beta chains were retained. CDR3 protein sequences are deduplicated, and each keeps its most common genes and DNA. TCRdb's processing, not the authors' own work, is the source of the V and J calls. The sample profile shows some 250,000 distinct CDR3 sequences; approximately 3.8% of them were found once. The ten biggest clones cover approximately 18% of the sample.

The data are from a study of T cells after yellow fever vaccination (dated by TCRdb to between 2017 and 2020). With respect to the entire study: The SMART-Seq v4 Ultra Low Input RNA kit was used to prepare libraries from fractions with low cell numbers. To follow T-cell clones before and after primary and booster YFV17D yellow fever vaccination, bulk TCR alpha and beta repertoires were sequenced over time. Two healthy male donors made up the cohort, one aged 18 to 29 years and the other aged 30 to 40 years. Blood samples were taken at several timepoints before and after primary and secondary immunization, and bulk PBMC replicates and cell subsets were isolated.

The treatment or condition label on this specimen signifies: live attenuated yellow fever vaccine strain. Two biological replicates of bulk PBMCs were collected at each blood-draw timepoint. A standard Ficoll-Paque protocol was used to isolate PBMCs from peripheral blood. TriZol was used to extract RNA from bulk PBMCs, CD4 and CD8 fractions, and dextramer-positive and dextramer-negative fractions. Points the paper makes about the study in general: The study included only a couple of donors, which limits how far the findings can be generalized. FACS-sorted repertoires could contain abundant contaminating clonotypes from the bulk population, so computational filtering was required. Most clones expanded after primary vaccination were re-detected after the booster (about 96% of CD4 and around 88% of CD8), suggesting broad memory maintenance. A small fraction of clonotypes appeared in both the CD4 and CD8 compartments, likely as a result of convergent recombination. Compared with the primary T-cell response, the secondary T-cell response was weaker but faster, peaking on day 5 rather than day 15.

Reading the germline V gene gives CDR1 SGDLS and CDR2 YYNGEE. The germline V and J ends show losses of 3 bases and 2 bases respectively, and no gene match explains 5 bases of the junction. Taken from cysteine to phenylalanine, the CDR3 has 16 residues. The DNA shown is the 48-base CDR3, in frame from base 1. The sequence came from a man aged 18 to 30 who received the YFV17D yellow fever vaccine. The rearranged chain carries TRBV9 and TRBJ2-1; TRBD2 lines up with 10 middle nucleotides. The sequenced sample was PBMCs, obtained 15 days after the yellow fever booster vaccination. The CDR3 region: CASSGTSGEAYNEQFF. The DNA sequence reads TGTGCCAGCAGCGGAACTAGCGGGGAGGCCTACAATGAGCAGTTCTTC.